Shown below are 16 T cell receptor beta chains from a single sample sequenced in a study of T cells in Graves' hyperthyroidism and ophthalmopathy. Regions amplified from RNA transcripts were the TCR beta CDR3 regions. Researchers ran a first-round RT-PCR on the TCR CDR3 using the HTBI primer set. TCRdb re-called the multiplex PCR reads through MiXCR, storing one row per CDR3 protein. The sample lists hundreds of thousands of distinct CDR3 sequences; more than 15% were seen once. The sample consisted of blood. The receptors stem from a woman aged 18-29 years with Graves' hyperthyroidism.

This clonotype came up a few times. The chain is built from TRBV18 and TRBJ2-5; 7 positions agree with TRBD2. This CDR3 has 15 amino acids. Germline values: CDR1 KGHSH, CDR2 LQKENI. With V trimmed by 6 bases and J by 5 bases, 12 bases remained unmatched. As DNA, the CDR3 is TGTGCCAGCTCTGGCAGCGGGGACCACCGGGAGACCCAGTACTTC. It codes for CASSGSGDHRETQYF.

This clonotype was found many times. The CDR3 spells CSARGTSGGETQYF. Written as DNA, the CDR3 is TGCAGTGCTAGGGGGACTAGCGGCGGGGAGACCCAGTACTTC. V gene TRBV20-1 combines with J gene TRBJ2-5; 11 bases map to TRBD2. Per the germline V gene, CDR1 is DFQATT and CDR2 is SNEGSKA (reference sequence). J lost 5 bases, V lost 3 bases, and 5 bases had no gene match. CDR3 length: 14 amino acids.

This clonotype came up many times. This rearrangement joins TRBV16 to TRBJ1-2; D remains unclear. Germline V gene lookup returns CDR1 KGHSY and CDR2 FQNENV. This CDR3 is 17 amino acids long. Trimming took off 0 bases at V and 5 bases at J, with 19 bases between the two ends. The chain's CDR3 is CASSQSLAAGNFYGYTF. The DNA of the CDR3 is TGTGCCAGCAGCCAATCTTTGGCCGCCGGAAATTTTTATGGCTACACCTTC.

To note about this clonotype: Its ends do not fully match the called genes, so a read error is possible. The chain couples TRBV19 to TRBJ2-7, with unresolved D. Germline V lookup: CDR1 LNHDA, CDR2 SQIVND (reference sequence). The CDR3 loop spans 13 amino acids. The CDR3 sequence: CASSILGSYEQCF. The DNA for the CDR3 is TGTGCCAGTAGTATCCTGGGCTCCTACGAGCAGTGCTTC.

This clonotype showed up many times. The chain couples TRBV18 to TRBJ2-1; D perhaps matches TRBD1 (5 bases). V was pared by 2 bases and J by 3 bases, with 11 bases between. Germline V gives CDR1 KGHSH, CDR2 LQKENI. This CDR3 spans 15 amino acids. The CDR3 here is CASSPSQEIYNEQFF. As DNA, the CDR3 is TGTGCCAGCTCACCATCACAGGAAATCTACAATGAGCAGTTCTTC.

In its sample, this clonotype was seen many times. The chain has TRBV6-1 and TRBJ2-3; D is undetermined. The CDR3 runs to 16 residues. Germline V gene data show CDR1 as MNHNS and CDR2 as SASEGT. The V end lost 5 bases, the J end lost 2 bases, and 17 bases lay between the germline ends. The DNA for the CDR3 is TGTGCCAGCAGTTCCCTCGTAGTTGCGGCCACAGATACGCAGTATTTT. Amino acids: CASSSLVVAATDTQYF.

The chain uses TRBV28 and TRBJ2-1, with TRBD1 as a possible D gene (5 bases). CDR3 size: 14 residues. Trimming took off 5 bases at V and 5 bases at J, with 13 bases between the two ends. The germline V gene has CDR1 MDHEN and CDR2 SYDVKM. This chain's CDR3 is CASSQRQPHNEQFF. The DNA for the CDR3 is TGTGCCAGCAGTCAGCGACAGCCCCACAATGAGCAGTTCTTC.

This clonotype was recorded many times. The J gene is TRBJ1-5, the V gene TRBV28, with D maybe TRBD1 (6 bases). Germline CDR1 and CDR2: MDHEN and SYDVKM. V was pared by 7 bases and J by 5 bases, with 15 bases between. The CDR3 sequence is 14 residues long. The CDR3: CASTLFEGDQPQHF. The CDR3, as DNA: TGTGCCAGCACCCTTTTCGAGGGGGATCAGCCCCAGCATTTT.

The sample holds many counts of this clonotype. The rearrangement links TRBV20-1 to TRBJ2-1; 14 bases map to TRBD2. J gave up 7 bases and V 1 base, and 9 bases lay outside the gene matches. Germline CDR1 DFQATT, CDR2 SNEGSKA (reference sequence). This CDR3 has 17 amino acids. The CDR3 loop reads CSARVMGLAGETNEQFF. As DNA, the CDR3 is TGCAGTGCTAGAGTCATGGGACTAGCGGGGGAAACAAATGAGCAGTTCTTC.

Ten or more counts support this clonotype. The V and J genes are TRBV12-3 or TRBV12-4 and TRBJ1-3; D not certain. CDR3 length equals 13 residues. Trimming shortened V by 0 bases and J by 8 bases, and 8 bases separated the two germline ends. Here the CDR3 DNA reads TGTGCCAGCAGTTTAGCTCGGAGGGACACCATATATTTT. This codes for CASSLARRDTIYF.

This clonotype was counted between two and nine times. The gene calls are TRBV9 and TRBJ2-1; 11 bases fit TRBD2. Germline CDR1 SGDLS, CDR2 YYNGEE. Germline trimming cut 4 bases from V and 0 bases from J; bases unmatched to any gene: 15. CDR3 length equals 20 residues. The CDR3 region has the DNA TGTGCCAGCAGCCCCCCCTCCCGGACTAGCGGGCGTAGCTCCTACAATGAGCAGTTCTTC. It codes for CASSPPSRTSGRSSYNEQFF.

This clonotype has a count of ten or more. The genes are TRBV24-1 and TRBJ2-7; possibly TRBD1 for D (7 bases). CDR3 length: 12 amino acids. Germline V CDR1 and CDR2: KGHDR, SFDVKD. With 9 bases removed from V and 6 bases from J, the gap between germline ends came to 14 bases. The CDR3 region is CATPGGPLEQYF. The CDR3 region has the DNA TGTGCCACCCCAGGGGGGCCTCTCGAGCAGTACTTC.

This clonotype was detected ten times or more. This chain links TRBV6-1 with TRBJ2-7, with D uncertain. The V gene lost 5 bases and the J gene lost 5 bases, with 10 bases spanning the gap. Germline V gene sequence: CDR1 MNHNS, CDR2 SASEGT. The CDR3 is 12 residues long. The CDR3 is CASSHNNNEQYF. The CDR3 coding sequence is TGTGCCAGCAGTCACAACAATAACGAGCAGTACTTC.

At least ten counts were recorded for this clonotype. Here the CDR3 reads CASSPLGLTGNTIYF. The CDR3 coding sequence is TGTGCCAGCAGCCCCCTCGGTCTTACTGGAAACACCATATATTTT. J is TRBJ1-3 and V is TRBV11-2; D gene ambiguous. The CDR3 length is 15 residues. Germline values: CDR1 SGHAT, CDR2 FQNNGV. Deletions cut 5 bases from V and 2 bases from J, with 13 bases between.

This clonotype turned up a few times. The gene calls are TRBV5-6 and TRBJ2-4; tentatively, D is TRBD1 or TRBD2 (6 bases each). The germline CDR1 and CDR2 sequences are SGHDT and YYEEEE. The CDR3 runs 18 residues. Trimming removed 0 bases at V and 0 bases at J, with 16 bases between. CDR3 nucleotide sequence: TGTGCCAGCAGCTTGGTAAGCCAGGGGAGGACAGCCAAAAACATTCAGTACTTC. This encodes CASSLVSQGRTAKNIQYF.

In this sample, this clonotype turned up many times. CDR3 in amino acids: CASSLGTGHYGYTF. The DNA of the CDR3 is TGTGCCAGCAGCTTAGGAACAGGTCACTATGGCTACACCTTC. V and J are TRBV7-2 and TRBJ1-2, with a weak D call TRBD1 (5 bases). Germline CDR1 reads SGHTA; CDR2 reads FQGNSA. The CDR3 contains 14 residues. V was shortened by 1 base and J by 3 bases, with 9 bases between the two germline ends. Full variable domain (rest looked up from reference TRBV7-2 and TRBJ1-2): GAGVSQSPSNKVTEKGKDVELRCDPISGHTALYWYRQSLGQGLEFLIYFQGNSAPDKSGLPSDRFSAERTGGSVSTLTIQRTQQEDSAVYLCASSLGTGHYGYTFGSGTRLTVV.